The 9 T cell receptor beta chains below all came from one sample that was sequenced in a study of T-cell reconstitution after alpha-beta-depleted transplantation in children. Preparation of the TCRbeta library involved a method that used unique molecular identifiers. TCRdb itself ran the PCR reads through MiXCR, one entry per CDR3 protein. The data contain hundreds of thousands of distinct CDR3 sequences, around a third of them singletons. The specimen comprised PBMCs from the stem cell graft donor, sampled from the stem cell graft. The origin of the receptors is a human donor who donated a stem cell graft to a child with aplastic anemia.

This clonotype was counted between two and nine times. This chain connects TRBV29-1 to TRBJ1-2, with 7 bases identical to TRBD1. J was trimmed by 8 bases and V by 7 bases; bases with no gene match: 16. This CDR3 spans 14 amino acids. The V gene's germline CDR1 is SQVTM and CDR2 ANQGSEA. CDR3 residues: CSGSWGTGEGGYTF. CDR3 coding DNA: TGCAGCGGTTCTTGGGGTACAGGGGAAGGAGGCTACACCTTC.

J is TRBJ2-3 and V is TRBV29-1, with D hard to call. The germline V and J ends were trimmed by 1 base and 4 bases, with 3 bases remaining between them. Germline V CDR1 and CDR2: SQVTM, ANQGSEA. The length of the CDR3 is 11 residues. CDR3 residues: CSVEGSDTQYF. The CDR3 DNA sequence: TGCAGCGTTGAAGGATCAGATACGCAGTATTTT.

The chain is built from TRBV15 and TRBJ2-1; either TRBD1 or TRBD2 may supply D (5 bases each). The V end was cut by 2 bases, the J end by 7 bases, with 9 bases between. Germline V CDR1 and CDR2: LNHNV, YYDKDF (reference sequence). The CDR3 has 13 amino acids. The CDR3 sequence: CATSRSGPNEQFF. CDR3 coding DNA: TGTGCCACCAGCAGATCGGGACCAAATGAGCAGTTCTTC.

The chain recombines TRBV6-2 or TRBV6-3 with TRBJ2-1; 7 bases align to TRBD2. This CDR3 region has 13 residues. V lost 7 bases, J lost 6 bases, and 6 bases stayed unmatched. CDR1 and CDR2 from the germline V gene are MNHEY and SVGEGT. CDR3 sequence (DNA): TGTGCCAGCAAGTGGGGGGGAAGCAATGAGCAGTTCTTC. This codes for CASKWGGSNEQFF.

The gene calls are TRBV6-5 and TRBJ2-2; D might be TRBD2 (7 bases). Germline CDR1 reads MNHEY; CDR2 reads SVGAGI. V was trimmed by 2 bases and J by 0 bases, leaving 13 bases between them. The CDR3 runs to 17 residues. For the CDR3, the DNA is TGTGCCAGCAGTTACGAGGGGGGGAACGCGAACACCGGGGAGCTGTTTTTT. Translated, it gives CASSYEGGNANTGELFF.

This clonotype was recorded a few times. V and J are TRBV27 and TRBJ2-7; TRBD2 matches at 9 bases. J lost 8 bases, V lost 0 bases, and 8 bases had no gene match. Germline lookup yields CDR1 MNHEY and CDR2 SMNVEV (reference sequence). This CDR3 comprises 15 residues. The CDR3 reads CASSLSLLAGYQQYF. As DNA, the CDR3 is TGTGCCAGCAGTTTATCGTTGCTAGCGGGATACCAGCAGTACTTC.

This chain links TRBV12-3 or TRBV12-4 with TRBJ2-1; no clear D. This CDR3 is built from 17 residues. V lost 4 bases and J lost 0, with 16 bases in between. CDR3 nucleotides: TGTGCCAGCAGTTCCTCGGCTCTCAGCACCTCCTACAATGAGCAGTTCTTC. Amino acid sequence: CASSSSALSTSYNEQFF.

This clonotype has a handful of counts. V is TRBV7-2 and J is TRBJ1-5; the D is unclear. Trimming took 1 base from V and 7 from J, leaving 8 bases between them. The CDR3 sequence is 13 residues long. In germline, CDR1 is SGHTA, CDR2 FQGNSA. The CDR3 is CASSLGLEQPQHF. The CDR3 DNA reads TGTGCCAGCAGCTTAGGGCTGGAGCAGCCCCAGCATTTT.

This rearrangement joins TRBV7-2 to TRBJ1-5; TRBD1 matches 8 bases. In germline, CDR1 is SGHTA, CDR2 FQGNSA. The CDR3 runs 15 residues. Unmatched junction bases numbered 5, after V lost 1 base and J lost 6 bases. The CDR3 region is CASSLVDRVGQPQHF. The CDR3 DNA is TGTGCCAGCAGCTTAGTGGACAGGGTAGGTCAGCCCCAGCATTTT.